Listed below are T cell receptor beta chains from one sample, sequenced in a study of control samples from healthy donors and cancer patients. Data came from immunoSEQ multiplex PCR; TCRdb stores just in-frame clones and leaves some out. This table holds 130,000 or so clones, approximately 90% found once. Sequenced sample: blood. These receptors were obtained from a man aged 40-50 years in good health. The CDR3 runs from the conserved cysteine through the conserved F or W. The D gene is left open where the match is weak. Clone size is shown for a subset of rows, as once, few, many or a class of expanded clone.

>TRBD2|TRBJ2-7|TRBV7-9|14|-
TGTGCCAGCAGCTCGCTAGCGGGGGATTACGAGCAGTACTTC
CASSSLAGDYEQYF
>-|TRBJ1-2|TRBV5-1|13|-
TGCGCCAGCAGCTTGGGGGCCGAGAGGAGCCACACCTTC
CASSLGAERSHTF
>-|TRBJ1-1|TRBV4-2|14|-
TGTGCCAGCAGCCAACCATCGCTGAACACTGAAGCTTTCTTT
CASSQPSLNTEAFF
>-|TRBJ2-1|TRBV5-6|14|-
TGTGCCAGCAGCTTACGGGGCTCCTACAATGAGCAGTTCTTC
CASSLRGSYNEQFF
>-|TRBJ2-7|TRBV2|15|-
TGTGCCAGCAGGGGGTGGAGGGGGAGCTCCTACGAGCAGTACTTC
CASRGWRGSSYEQYF
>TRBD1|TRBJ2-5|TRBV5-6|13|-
TGTGCCAGCACCCGAGGGACAGAAGAGACCCAGTACTTC
CASTRGTEETQYF
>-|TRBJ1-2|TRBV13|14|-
TGTGCCAGCAGCTTAGGCCTCGGGGGGAAGGGCTACACCTTC
CASSLGLGGKGYTF
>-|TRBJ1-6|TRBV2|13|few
TGTGCCAGCAGTACAGCCCGTAATTCACCCCTCCACTTT
CASSTARNSPLHF
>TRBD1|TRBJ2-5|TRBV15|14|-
TGTGCCACCAGCGAACAGGGGGGTATAGAGACCCAGTACTTC
CATSEQGGIETQYF
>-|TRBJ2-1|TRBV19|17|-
TGTGCCAGTAGTATACGCAGGGGCCCCCTACCCTACAATGAGCAGTTCTTC
CASSIRRGPLPYNEQFF
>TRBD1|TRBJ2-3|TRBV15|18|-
TGTGCCACCAGCGTCGGACAGGGGGCTAGGGCCTATACAGATACGCAGTATTTT
CATSVGQGARAYTDTQYF
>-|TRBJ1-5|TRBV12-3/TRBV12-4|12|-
TGTGCCAGCAAGGAATCAAATCAGCCCCAGCATTTT
CASKESNQPQHF
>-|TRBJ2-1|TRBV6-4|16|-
TGTGCCAGCAGTGACTCAGACGTTACAGGGATCAATGAGCAGTTCTTC
CASSDSDVTGINEQFF
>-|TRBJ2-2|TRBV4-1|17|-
TGCGCCAGCAGCCAGATCGGGGCTGATTCGGGCACCGGGGAGCTGTTTTTT
CASSQIGADSGTGELFF
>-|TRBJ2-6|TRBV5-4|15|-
TGTGCCAGCAGCTTGGTAGCCCCTGGGGCCAACGTCCTGACTTTC
CASSLVAPGANVLTF
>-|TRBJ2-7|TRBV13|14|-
TGTGCCAGCAGCCCCCCCCCTACCTACTACGAGCAGTACTTC
CASSPPPTYYEQYF
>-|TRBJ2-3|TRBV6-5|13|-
TGTGCCAGCAGTTACCCTGGAGTAGATACGCAGTATTTT
CASSYPGVDTQYF
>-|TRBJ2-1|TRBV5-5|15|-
TGTGCCAGCAGACAGGGGGGGTTGGCTGCAAATGAGCAGTTCTTC
CASRQGGLAANEQFF
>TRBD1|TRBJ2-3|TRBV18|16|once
TGTGCCAGCTCACCACAGGGGGCGATCTCCACAGATACGCAGTATTTT
CASSPQGAISTDTQYF
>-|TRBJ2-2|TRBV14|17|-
TGTGCCAGCAGCCACCTCGCGGGGACCGCGAACACCGGGGAGCTGTTTTTT
CASSHLAGTANTGELFF
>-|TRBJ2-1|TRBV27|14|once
TGTGCCAGCAGTTTTAGTGGGATCTACAATGAGCAGTTCTTC
CASSFSGIYNEQFF
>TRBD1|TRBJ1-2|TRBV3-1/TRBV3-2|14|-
TGTGCCAGCAGCCGGGAGGGGGCTCTTTCGGGCTACACCTTC
CASSREGALSGYTF
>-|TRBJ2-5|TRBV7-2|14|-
TGTGCCAGCAGCTTAGGTGCAGGAGGAGAGACCCAGTACTTC
CASSLGAGGETQYF
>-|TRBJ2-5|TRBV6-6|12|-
TGTGCCAGCAGTTACTCCCCGGAGACCCAGTACTTC
CASSYSPETQYF
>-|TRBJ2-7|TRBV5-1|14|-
TGCGCCAGCAGGTCGGAAAGCAGCTCCTACGAGCAGTACTTC
CASRSESSSYEQYF
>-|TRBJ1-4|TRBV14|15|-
TGTGCCAGCAGCCTTAAGGGTTTACGCTATGAAAAACTGTTTTTT
CASSLKGLRYEKLFF
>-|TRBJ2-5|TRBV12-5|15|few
TGTGCTAGTGGACCCAAGGGGGCGCGGGGGGAGACCCAGTACTTC
CASGPKGARGETQYF
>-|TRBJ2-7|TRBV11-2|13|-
TGTGCCAGCAGCTTGAACACCGGCCTGGGGCAGTACTTC
CASSLNTGLGQYF